Presented here are 2 T cell receptor beta chains from one specimen sequenced in a study of early stage breast cancer tumors. Here immunoSEQ multiplex PCR was the method, and the copy in TCRdb shows in-frame clones only, minus some. The data contain about 72,000 clones, around four fifths of them singletons. The sequenced material came from blood. These receptor sequences come from a person between 55 and 70 years old with breast cancer.

The gene calls are TRBV5-1 and TRBJ1-5, with 7 bases matching TRBD1. The CDR3 has 13 residues. The germline V gene encodes CDR1 SGHRS and CDR2 YFSETQ. V shed 7 bases, J shed 6 bases, and the junction held 7 bases outside the gene matches. CDR3: CASDRAEGQPQHF. Written as DNA, the CDR3 is TGCGCCAGCGACAGGGCGGAAGGTCAGCCCCAGCATTTT.

This rearrangement joins TRBV28 to TRBJ2-7; D is uncertain. The germline gives CDR1 MDHEN, CDR2 SYDVKM. There are 17 residues in the CDR3. Trimming left V 6 bases short and J 4 bases short, with 25 bases between. This CDR3 is CASRPHIKRQRKYEQYF. Written as DNA, the CDR3 is TGTGCCAGCAGGCCCCACATAAAAAGACAAAGGAAGTACGAGCAGTACTTC.